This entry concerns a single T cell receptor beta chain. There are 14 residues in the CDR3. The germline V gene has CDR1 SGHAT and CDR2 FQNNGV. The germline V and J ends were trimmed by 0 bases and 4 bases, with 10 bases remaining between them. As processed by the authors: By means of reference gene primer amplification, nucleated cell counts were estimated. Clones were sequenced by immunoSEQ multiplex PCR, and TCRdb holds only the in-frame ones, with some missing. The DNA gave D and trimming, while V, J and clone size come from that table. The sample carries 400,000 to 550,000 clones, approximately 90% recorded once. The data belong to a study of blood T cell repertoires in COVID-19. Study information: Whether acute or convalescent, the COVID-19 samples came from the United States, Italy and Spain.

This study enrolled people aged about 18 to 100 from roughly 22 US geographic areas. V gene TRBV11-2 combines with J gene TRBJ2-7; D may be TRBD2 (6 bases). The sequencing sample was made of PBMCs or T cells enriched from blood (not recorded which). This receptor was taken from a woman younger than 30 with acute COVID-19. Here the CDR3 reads CASSLDPGAYEQYF. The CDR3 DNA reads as TGTGCCAGCAGCTTAGATCCGGGAGCGTACGAGCAGTACTTC.